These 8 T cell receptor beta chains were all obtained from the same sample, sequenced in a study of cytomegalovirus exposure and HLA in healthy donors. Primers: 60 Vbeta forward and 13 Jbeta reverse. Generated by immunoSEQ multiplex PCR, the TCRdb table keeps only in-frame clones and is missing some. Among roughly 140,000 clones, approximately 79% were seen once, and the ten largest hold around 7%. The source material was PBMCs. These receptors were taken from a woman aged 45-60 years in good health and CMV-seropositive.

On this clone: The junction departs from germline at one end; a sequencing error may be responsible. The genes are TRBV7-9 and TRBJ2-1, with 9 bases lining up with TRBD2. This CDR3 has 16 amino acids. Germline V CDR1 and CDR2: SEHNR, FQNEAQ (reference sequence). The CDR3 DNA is TGTTCCAGCAGCTTAGGCGGCGGGGGGGCCCTAAATGAGCAGTTCTTC. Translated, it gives CSSSLGGGGALNEQFF.

The CDR3 region has the DNA TGTGCCAGCAGTCCGGGACTGAGTTATAATTCACCCCTCCACTTT. This sequence encodes CASSPGLSYNSPLHF. The chain combines TRBV27 with TRBJ1-6; tentative D call: TRBD1 (5 bases). Trimming pared 5 bases from V and 4 bases from J, leaving 12 bases between. Germline values: CDR1 MNHEY, CDR2 SMNVEV (reference sequence). CDR3 length equals 15 residues.

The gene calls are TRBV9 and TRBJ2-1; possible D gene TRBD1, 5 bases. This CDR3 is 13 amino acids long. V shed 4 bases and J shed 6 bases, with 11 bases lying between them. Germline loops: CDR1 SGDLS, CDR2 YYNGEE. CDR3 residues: CASSQGAFNEQFF. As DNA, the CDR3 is TGTGCCAGCAGCCAAGGGGCTTTCAATGAGCAGTTCTTC.

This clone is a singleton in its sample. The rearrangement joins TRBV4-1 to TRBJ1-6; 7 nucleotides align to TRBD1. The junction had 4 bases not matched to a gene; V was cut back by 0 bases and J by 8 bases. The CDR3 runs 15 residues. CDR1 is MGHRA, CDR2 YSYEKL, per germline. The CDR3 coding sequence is TGCGCCAGCAGCCAAGATCCGGGACAGTATTCACCCCTCCACTTT. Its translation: CASSQDPGQYSPLHF.

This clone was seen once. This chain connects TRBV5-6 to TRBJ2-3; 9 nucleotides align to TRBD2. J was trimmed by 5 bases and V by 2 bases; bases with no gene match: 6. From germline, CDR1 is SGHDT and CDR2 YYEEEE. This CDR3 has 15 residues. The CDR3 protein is CASSFGGGAEDTQYF. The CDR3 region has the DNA TGTGCCAGCAGCTTTGGCGGGGGGGCCGAAGATACGCAGTATTTT.

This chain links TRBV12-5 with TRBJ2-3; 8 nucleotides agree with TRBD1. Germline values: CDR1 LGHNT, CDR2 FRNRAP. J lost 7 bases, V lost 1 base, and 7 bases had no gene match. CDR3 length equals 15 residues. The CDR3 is CASGLDRQGTNTQYF. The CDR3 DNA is TGTGCTAGTGGTTTGGACCGACAGGGGACCAATACGCAGTATTTT.

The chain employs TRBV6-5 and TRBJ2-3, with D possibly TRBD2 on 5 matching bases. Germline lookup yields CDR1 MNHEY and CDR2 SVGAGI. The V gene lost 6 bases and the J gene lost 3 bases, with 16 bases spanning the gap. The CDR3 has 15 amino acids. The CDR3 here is CASSRYRGATDTQYF. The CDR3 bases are TGTGCCAGCAGCCGTTACCGGGGAGCAACAGATACGCAGTATTTT.

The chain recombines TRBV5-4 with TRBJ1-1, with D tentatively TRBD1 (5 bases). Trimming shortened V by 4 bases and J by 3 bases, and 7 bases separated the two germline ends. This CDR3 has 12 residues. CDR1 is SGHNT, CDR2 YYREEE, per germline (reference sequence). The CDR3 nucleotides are TGTGCCAGCAGCAAACAGGACACTGAAGCTTTCTTT. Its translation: CASSKQDTEAFF.